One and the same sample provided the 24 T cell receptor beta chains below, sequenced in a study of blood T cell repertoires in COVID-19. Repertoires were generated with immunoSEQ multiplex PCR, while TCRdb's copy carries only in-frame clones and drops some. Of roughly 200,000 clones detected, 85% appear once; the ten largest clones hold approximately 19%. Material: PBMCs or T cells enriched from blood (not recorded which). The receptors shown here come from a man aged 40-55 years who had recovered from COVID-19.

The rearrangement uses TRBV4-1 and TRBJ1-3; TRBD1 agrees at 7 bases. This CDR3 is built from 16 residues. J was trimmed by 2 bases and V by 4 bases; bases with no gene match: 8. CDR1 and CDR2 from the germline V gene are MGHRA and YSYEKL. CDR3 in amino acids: CASSLPGTAPGNTIYF. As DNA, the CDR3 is TGCGCCAGCAGCCTTCCCGGGACAGCCCCTGGAAACACCATATATTTT.

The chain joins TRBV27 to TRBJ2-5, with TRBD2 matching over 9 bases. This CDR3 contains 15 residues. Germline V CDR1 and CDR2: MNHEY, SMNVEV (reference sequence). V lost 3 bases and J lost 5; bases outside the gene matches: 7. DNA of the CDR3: TGTGCCAGCAGTTTTTCGAGCGGGAGGCCGGAGACCCAGTACTTC. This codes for CASSFSSGRPETQYF.

The CDR3 loop is CASSSGRGQPQHF. CDR3 nucleotide sequence: TGTGCCAGCAGCTCAGGCAGGGGTCAGCCCCAGCATTTT. J is TRBJ1-5 and V is TRBV7-9, with a tentative D call TRBD1 (6 bases). Germline lookup yields CDR1 SEHNR and CDR2 FQNEAQ (reference sequence). The CDR3 is 13 amino acids. Trimming stripped 4 bases from V and 6 bases from J, with 10 bases between.

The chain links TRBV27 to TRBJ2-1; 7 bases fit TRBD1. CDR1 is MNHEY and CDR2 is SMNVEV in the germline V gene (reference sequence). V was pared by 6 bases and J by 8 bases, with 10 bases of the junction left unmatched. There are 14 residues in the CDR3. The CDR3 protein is CASRDRELVHEQFF. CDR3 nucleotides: TGTGCCAGCAGAGACAGGGAGCTGGTCCATGAGCAGTTCTTC.

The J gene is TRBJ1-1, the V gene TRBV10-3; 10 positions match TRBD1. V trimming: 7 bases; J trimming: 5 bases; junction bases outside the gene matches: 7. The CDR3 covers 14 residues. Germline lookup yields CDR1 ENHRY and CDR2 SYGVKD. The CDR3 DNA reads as TGTGCCATCAAAAAGGACAGGGGGGGTACTGAAGCTTTCTTT. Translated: CAIKKDRGGTEAFF.

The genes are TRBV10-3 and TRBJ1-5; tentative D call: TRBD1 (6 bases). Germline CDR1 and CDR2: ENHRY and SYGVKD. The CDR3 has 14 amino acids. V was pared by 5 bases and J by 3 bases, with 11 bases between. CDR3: CAISSRQDNQPQHF. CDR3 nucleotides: TGTGCCATCAGTTCGAGACAGGACAATCAGCCCCAGCATTTT.

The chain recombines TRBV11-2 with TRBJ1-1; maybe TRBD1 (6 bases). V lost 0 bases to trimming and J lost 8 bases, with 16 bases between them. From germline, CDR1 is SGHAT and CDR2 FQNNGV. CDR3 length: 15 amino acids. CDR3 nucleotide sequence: TGTGCCAGCAGCTTAGATCATGGCGGGGGCCGGGAAGCTTTCTTT. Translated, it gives CASSLDHGGGREAFF.

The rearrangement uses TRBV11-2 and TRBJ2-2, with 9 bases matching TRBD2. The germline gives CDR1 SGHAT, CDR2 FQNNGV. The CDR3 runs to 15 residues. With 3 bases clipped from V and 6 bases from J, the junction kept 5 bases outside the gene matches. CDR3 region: CASSLVSGSAGELFF. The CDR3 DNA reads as TGTGCCAGCAGCTTGGTTAGCGGGAGTGCCGGGGAGCTGTTTTTT.

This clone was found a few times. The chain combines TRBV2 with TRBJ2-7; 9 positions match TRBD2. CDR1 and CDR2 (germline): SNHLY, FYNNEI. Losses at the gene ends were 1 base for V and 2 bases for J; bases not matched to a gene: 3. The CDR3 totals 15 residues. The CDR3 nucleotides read TGTGCCAGCAGTGAAGACCTAGCGGGAACCTACGAGCAGTACTTC. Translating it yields CASSEDLAGTYEQYF.

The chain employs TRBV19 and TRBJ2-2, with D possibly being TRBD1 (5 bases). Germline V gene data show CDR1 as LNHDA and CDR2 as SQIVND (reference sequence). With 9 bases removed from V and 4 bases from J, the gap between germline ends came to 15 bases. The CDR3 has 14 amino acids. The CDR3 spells CARDPSQGTGELFF. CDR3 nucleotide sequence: TGTGCCAGGGACCCCTCCCAGGGCACCGGGGAGCTGTTTTTT. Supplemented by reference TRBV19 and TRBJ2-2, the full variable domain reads DGGITQSPKYLFRKEGQNVTLSCEQNLNHDAMYWYRQDPGQGLRLIYYSQIVNDFQKGDIAEGYSVSREKKESFPLTVTSAQKNPTAFYLCARDPSQGTGELFFGEGSRLTVL.

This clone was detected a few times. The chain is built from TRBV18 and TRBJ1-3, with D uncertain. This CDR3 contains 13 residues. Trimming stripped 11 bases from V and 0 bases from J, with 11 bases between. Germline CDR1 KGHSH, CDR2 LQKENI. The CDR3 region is CAGGSNSGNTIYF. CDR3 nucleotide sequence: TGTGCCGGCGGATCAAACTCTGGAAACACCATATATTTT.

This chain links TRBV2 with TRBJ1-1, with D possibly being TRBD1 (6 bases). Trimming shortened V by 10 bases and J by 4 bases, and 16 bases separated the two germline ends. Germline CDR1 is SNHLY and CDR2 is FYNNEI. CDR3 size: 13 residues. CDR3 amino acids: CATQVQGTTEAFF. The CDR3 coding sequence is TGTGCCACCCAAGTACAGGGTACCACTGAAGCTTTCTTT.

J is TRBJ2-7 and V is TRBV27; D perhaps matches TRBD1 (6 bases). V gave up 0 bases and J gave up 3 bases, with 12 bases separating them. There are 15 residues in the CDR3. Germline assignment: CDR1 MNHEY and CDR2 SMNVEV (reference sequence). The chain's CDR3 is CASSLSWDKYYEQYF. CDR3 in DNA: TGTGCCAGCAGTTTATCGTGGGACAAATACTACGAGCAGTACTTC.

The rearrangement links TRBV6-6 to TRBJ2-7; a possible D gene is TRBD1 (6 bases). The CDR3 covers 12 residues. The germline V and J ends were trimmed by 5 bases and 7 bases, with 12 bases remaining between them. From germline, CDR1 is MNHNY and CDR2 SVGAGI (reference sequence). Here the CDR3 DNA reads TGTGCCAGCAGTAGGGACATCACTGAGCAGTACTTC. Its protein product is CASSRDITEQYF.

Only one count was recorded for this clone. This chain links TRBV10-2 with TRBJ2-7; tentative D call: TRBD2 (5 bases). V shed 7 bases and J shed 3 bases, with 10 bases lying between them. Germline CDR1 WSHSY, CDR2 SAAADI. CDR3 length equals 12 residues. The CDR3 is CASTGGSYEQYF. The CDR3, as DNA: TGCGCCAGCACAGGTGGGAGCTACGAGCAGTACTTC.

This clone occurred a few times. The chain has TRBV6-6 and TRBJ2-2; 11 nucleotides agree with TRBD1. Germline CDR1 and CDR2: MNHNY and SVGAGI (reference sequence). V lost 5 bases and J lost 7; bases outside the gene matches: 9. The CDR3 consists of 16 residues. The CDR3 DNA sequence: TGTGCCAGCAGTCCAAGGACAGGGGGCACCTTCGGGGAGCTGTTTTTT. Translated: CASSPRTGGTFGELFF.

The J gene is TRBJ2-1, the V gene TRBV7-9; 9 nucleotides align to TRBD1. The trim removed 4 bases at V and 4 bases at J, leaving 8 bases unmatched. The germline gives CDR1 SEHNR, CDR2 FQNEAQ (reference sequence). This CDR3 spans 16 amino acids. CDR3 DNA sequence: TGTGCCAGCAGCTCTTCGGCAGGGACAGGGTACAATGAGCAGTTCTTC. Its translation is CASSSSAGTGYNEQFF.

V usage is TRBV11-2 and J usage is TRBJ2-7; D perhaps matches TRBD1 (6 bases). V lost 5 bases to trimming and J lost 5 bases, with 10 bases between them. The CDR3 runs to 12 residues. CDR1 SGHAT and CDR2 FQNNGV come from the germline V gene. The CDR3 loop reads CASSRWTDEQYF. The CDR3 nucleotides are TGTGCCAGCAGCCGTTGGACAGACGAGCAGTACTTC.

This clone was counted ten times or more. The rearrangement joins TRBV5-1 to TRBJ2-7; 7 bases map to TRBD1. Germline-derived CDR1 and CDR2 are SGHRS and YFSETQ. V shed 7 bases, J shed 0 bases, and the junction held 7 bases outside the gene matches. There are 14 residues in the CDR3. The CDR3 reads CASSGTAFSYEQYF. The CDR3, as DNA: TGCGCCAGCTCCGGGACAGCTTTCTCCTACGAGCAGTACTTC.

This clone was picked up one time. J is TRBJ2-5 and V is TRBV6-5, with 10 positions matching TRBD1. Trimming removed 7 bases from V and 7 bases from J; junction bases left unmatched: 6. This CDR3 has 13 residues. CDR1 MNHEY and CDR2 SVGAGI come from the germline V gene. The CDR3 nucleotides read TGTGCCAGCATCGGACAGGGGGTCGGGACCCAGTACTTC. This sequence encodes CASIGQGVGTQYF.

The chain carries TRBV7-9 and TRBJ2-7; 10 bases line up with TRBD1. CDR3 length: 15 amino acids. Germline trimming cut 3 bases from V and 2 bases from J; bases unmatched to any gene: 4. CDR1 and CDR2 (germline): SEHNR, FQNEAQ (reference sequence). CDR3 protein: CASSLGTGAAYEQYF. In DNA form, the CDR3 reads TGTGCCAGCAGCTTGGGGACAGGGGCCGCCTACGAGCAGTACTTC.

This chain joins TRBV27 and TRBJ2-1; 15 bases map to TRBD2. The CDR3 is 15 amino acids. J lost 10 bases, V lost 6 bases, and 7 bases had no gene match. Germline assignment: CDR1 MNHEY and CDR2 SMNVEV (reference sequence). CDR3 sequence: CASRWTSGRAVEQFF. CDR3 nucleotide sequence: TGTGCCAGCAGATGGACTAGCGGGAGGGCCGTCGAGCAGTTCTTC.

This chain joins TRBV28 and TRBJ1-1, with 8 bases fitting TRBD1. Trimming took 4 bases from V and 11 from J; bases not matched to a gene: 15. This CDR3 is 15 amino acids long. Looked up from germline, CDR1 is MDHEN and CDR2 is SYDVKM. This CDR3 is CASSYPTGGQTWAFF. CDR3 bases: TGTGCCAGCAGTTATCCTACAGGGGGACAAACCTGGGCTTTCTTT.

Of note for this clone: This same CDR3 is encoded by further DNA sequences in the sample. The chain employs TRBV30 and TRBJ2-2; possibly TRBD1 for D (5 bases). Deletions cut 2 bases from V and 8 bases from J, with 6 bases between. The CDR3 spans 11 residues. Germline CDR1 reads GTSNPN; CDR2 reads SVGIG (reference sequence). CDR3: CAWSPGGELFF. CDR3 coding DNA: TGTGCCTGGAGTCCAGGGGGGGAGCTGTTTTTT.